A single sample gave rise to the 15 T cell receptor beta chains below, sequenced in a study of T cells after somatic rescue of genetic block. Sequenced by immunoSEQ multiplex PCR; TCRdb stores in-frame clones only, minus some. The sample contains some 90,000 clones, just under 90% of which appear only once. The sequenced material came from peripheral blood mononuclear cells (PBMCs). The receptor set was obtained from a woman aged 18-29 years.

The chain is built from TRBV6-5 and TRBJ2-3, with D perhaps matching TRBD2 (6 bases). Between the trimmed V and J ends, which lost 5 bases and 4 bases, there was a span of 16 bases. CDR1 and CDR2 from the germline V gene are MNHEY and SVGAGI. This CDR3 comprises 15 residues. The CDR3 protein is CASSPQPRLADTQYF. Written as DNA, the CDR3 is TGTGCCAGCAGTCCCCAACCACGACTAGCAGATACGCAGTATTTT.

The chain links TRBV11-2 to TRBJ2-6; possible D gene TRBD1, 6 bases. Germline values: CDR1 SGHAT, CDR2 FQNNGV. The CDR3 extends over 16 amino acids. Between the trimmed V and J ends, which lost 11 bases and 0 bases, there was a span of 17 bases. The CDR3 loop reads CADTPGHHSGANVLTF. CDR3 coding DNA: TGTGCCGACACTCCGGGACACCACTCTGGGGCCAACGTCCTGACTTTC.

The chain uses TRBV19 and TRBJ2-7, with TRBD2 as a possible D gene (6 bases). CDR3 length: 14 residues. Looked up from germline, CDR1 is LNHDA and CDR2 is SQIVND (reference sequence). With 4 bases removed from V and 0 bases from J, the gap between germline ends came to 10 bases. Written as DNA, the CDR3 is TGTGCCAGTAGTAGCGGGGCGAGCTCCTACGAGCAGTACTTC. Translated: CASSSGASSYEQYF.

CDR3 region: CASSFQDWRFGEQFF. In DNA, the CDR3 is TGTGCCAGCAGTTTTCAGGACTGGAGGTTTGGTGAGCAGTTCTTC. This chain links TRBV27 with TRBJ2-1; tentatively, D is TRBD2 (5 bases). The CDR3 runs to 15 residues. CDR1 and CDR2 from the germline V gene are MNHEY and SMNVEV (reference sequence). V lost 3 bases to trimming and J lost 9 bases, with 18 bases between them.

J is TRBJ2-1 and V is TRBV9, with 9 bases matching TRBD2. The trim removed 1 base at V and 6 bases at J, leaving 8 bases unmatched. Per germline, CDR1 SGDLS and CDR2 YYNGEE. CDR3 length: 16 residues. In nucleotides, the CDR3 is TGTGCCAGCAGCGTACAGGCGGGAGGGCCGGGCAATGAGCAGTTCTTC. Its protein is CASSVQAGGPGNEQFF.

In DNA form, the CDR3 reads TGTGCCAGCAGCGTAGTACTAGCGGACACAGATACGCAGTATTTT. This sequence encodes CASSVVLADTDTQYF. The genes are TRBV9 and TRBJ2-3; TRBD2 matches 8 bases. Losses at the gene ends were 0 bases for V and 2 bases for J; bases not matched to a gene: 2. Germline V gene data show CDR1 as SGDLS and CDR2 as YYNGEE. The CDR3 spans 15 residues.

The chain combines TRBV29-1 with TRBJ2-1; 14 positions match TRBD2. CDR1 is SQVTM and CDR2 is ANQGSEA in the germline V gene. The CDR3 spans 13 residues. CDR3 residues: CGGGTSGSDVQFF. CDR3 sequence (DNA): TGCGGCGGGGGGACTAGCGGGAGCGACGTGCAGTTCTTC.

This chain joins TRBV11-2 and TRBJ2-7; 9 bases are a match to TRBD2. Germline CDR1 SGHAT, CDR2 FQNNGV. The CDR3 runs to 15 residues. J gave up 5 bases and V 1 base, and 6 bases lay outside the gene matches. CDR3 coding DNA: TGTGCCAGCAGCTTAGTTCGCGGGAGGGCCAACGAGCAGTACTTC. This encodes CASSLVRGRANEQYF. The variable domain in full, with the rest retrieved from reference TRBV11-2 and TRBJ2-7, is EAGVAQSPRYKIIEKRQSVAFWCNPISGHATLYWYQQILGQGPKLLIQFQNNGVVDDSQLPKDRFSAERLKGVDSTLKIQPAKLEDSAVYLCASSLVRGRANEQYFGPGTRLTVT.

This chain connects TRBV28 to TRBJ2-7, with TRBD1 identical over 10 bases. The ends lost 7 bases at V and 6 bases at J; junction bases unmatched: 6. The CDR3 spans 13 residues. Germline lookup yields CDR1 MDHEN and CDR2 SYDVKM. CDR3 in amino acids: CASTPGQGPEQYF. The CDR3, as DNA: TGTGCCAGCACGCCGGGACAGGGGCCCGAGCAGTACTTC. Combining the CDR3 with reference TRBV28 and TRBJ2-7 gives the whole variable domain DVKVTQSSRYLVKRTGEKVFLECVQDMDHENMFWYRQDPGLGLRLIYFSYDVKMKEKGDIPEGYSVSREKKERFSLILESASTNQTSMYLCASTPGQGPEQYFGPGTRLTVT.

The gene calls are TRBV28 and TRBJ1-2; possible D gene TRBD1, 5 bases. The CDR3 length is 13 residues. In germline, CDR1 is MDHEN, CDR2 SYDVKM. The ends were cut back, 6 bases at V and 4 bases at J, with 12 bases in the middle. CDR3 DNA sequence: TGTGCCAGCAGCCCCGCAGGGACCTATGGCTACACCTTC. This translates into CASSPAGTYGYTF.

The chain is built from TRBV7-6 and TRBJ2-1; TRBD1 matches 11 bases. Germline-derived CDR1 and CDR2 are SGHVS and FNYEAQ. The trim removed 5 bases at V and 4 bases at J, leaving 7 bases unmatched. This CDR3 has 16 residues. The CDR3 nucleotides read TGTGCCAGCAGCCCCGTGGGGACAGGGGGGTACAATGAGCAGTTCTTC. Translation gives CASSPVGTGGYNEQFF. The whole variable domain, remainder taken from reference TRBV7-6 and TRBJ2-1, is GAGVSQSPRYKVTKRGQDVALRCDPISGHVSLYWYRQALGQGPEFLTYFNYEAQQDKSGLPNDRFSAERPEGSISTLTIQRTEQRDSAMYRCASSPVGTGGYNEQFFGPGTRLTVL.

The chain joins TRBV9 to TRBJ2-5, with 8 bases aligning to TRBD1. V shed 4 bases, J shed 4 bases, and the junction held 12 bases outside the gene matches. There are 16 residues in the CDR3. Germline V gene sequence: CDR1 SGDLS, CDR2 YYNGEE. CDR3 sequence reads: CASSSTDRDAAETQYF. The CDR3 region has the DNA TGTGCCAGCAGCTCAACGGACAGGGATGCGGCAGAGACCCAGTACTTC.

CDR3 DNA sequence: TGTGCCAGCAGCCTCGGGACTAGCGGGCCCCTAGGGACGCAGTATTTT. This encodes CASSLGTSGPLGTQYF. The V gene is TRBV5-4, the J gene TRBJ2-3, with 12 bases fitting TRBD2. With V trimmed by 4 bases and J by 9 bases, 12 bases remained unmatched. Germline-derived CDR1 and CDR2 are SGHNT and YYREEE (reference sequence). There are 16 residues in the CDR3.

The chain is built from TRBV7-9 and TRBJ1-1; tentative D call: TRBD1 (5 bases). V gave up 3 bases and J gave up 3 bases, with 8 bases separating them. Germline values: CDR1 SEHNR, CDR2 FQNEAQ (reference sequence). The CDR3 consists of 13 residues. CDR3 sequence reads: CASSFLTDTEAFF. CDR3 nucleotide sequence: TGTGCCAGCAGCTTTTTGACAGACACTGAAGCTTTCTTT. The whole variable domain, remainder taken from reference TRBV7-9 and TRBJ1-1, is DTGVSQNPRHKITKRGQNVTFRCDPISEHNRLYWYRQTLGQGPEFLTYFQNEAQLEKSRLLSDRFSAERPKGSFSTLEIQRTEQGDSAMYLCASSFLTDTEAFFGQGTRLTVV.

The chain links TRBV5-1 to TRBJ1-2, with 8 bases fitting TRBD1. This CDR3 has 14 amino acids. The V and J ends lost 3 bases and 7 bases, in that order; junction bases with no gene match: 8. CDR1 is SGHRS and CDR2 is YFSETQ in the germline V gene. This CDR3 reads CASSSDRAGGGYTF. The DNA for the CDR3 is TGCGCCAGCAGCTCGGACAGGGCGGGAGGTGGCTACACCTTC.